Listed below are T cell receptor beta chains from one sample, sequenced in a study of radiotherapy plus CTLA-4 blockade in lung cancer. This table comes from immunoSEQ multiplex PCR, and its TCRdb copy is limited to in-frame clones, with some not included. This table holds 50,000 or so clones, around 80% found once. The starting material was peripheral blood, obtained from a patient treated with radiotherapy plus ipilimumab. The receptors here all came from a human donor with non-small cell lung cancer who had a partial response to radiotherapy plus ipilimumab. The CDR3 runs from the conserved cysteine through the conserved F or W.

j_call | v_call | cdr3_aa
TRBJ2-1 | TRBV5-1 | CASSGSGTSSNEQFF
TRBJ1-1 | TRBV10-1 | CASPLGRANIRRNTEAFF
TRBJ2-7 | TRBV6-5 | CASSRPGQPYEQYF
TRBJ2-1 | TRBV6-5 | CASSPGQGWNEQFF
TRBJ1-1 | TRBV4-1 | CASSPGGGTGTTEAFF
TRBJ2-7 | TRBV6-6 | CASSYSKTSYEQYF
TRBJ1-1 | TRBV6-1 | CASTLVYGTEAFF
TRBJ1-4 | TRBV19 | CASSMGQGEKLFF
TRBJ2-3 | TRBV19 | CASSTPGQGTDTQYF
TRBJ1-2 | TRBV5-3 | CARSPATGNYGYTF
TRBJ2-7 | TRBV11-1 | CASSLVQYEQYF
TRBJ2-3 | TRBV19 | CASSMYGTGGDTQYF
TRBJ2-3 | TRBV5-1 | CASSLPRGMSPDTQYF
TRBJ1-1 | TRBV9 | CASSVGFTGNTEAFF
TRBJ1-5 | TRBV28 | CASSLPGSNQPQHF
TRBJ2-4 | TRBV19 | CASSINSPLAKNIQYF
TRBJ2-7 | TRBV7-9 | CASSPPGTGVAYEQYF
TRBJ1-2 | TRBV7-8 | CASSWEGGAYGYTF